This TCR beta chain was recorded in a study of blood T cell repertoires in COVID-19 (dated by TCRdb to 2018 to 2021). For the study in its entirety: Samples covering the acute and convalescent phases of COVID-19 were provided by collaborators in the United States, Italy and Spain. The sample metadata nearly always contained a de-identified subject ID, COVID-19 status, age in years and sex. The repertoires were made available in a free public database intended to serve as a resource for research on the immune response to SARS-CoV-2. Where available, HLA class I and class II types were obtained from metadata supplied by the sample provider rather than from assay-based typing. The samples were drawn from two sources: the first 160 participants of the ongoing ImmuneRACE study, and 1,200 or so subjects contributed by 6 global collaborators. The prospective study material was composed of cDNA or gDNA derived from T cells, B-cell-depleted T cells, or PBMCs. The dataset comprised deeply sampled blood TCRbeta repertoires from subjects exposed to, actively infected with, or recovered from COVID-19.

TCRbeta CDR3 regions were amplified from genomic DNA using the immunoSEQ Assay, a bias-controlled multiplex PCR. The study's processing was this. Nucleated cell counts per sample were estimated from amplification of reference gene primers within the assay. To quantify the absolute abundance of each unique TCRbeta CDR3 rearrangement, sequence reads were collapsed and filtered. Productive Simpson clonality was computed per sample as the square root of Simpson's diversity index over productive rearrangements. TCRdb re-hosts the immuneACCESS table, in-frame sequences only. Its copies lack some clones; in the studies checked, an unresolved V gene accounts for under half of them, and the cause for the rest is not known. The DNA was the basis for D and trimming; V, J and clone size are from that table. Here the sample has roughly 290,000 clones; around 87% occur a single time. The ten largest clones represent roughly 1.6% of the sample.

Paper-wide results and their limitations: The amount of clinical and demographic metadata varied by source and participant and was provided uncurated.

Participants in the prospective study were enrolled through a virtual design, were aged about 18 to 100 years, and lived in roughly 24 United States geographic areas. To assign participants to cohorts, the prospective study relied on clinical history that participants themselves reported in a screening survey and a study questionnaire. Mobile phlebotomists in the prospective study collected whole blood, serum and a nasopharyngeal or oropharyngeal swab from every participant. Participants in the prospective study had the option to provide additional blood draws and questionnaires over an approximately 2-month period. Blood samples from the prospective study were shipped frozen or at room temperature prior to DNA extraction. Of note for this clone: Its antigen is unknown. Base qualities are not provided; no much larger clone lies one nucleotide away.

Reading the germline V gene gives CDR1 LGHNA and CDR2 YSLEER. Relative to germline, V is missing 0 bases and J is missing 6 bases, with 6 bases of the junction outside any gene match. Including cysteine and phenylalanine, the CDR3 has 16 amino acids. Only the CDR3 DNA stays, 48 bases, in frame from base 1. The rearranged chain carries TRBV4-3 and TRBJ2-3; 10 bases in between match TRBD1. The sequencing input was PBMCs or T cells enriched from blood (not recorded which). This TCR came from a young woman with acute COVID-19. The DNA reads as follows: TGCGCCAGCAGCCAAGAATGGGACAGGGGTTGGGATACGCAGTATTTT. This yields the protein CASSQEWDRGWDTQYF.